Described below is a single TCR beta chain sequence and its context. Its target is unknown. The same CDR3 is also encoded by other DNA sequences in this sample. Naive CD8 cells were CD45RO-negative, positively selected for CCR7, excluding terminally differentiated effector memory CD45RA+ cells. This record comes from a study of shared clonotypes between healthy human individuals. Study summary: Researchers assigned three CD4 naive, three CD4 memory, two CD8 naive and one CD8 memory plate to each donor. Whole-study findings and limits: Donors were few, which limited the genetic and exposure-history diversity represented.

Authors' processing steps: For the immunoSEQ data, sequences were junction-only without quality scores, so filtering differed. TCRdb keeps only in-frame clones here, not all; method: immunoSEQ multiplex PCR. V and J calls and clone size are given by that table; D and trimming were obtained from the DNA. The sample records more than 2 million clones, roughly 94% being singletons. Germline loops: CDR1 MNHEY, CDR2 SMNVEV (reference sequence). V lost 0 bases and J 1 base, leaving 6 bases between the germline ends. The CDR3 runs 14 residues. This chain uses TRBV27 with TRBJ1-1; D is possibly TRBD1 (5 bases). The TCR comes from a man aged 18 to 35 in good health. Sequences were obtained from naive CD8+ T cells sorted from blood. The CDR3 nucleotides are TGTGCCAGCAGTTTATCGGGGACGAACACTGAAGCTTTCTTT. It translates to CASSLSGTNTEAFF.